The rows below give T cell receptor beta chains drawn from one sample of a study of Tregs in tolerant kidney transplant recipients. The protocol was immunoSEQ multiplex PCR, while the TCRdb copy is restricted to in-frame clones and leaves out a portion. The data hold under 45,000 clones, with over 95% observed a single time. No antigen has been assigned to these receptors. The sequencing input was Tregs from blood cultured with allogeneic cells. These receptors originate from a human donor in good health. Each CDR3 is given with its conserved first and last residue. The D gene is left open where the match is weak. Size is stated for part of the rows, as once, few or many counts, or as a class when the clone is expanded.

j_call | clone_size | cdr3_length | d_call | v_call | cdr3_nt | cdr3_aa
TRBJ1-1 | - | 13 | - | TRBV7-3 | TGTGCCAGCAGCCGGGACATTAACACTGAAGCTTTCTTT | CASSRDINTEAFF
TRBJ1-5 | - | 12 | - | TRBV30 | TGTGCCTGGAAGAAGGGGGGTCAGCCCCAGCATTTT | CAWKKGGQPQHF
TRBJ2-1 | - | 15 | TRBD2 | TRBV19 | TGTGCCAGTACCACCGGGACTAGCGGGAGCAATGAGCAGTTCTTC | CASTTGTSGSNEQFF
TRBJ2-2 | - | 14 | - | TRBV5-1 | TGCGCCAGCAGCTTGGTTCGCCAAACCGGGGAGCTGTTTTTT | CASSLVRQTGELFF
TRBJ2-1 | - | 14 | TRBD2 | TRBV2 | TGTGCCAGCAAAGTCGGGACTAGCGGGAATGAGCAGTTCTTC | CASKVGTSGNEQFF
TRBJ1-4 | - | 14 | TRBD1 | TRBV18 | TGTGCCAGCTCACCCCAGGGGGGGAATGAAAAACTGTTTTTT | CASSPQGGNEKLFF
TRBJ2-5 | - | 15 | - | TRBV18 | TGTGCCAGCTCACCCTTACGGGGGGCCCAAGAGACCCAGTACTTC | CASSPLRGAQETQYF
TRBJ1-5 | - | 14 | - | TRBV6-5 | TGTGCCAGCAGCGGACAGTATAGCAATCAGCCCCAGCATTTT | CASSGQYSNQPQHF
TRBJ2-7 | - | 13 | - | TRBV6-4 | TGTGCCAGCAGTGTGTCCTTGGGGTACGAGCAGTACTTC | CASSVSLGYEQYF
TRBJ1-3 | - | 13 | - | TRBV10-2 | TGCGCCAGTACCCTTGTGTTGGGAAACACCATATATTTT | CASTLVLGNTIYF
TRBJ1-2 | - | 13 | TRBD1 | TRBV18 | TGTGCCAGCTCACCGGACAGGGACTATGGCTACACCTTC | CASSPDRDYGYTF
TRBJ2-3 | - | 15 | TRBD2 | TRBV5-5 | TGTGCCAGCAGTCGTGGACTAGCCCGGGACAATACGCAGTATTTT | CASSRGLARDNTQYF
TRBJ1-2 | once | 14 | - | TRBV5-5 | TGTGCCAGCAGCTTGAGAGCGGGGTCCTATGGCTACACCTTC | CASSLRAGSYGYTF
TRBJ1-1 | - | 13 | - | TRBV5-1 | TGCGCCAGCAGCCGGACCGGGGATGGATCGGCTTTCTTT | CASSRTGDGSAFF
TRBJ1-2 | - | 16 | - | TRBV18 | TGTGCCAGCTCACCACGGAACCCCGGGGCAAATTATGGCTACACCTTC | CASSPRNPGANYGYTF
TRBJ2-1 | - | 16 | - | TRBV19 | TGTGCCAGTAGTAACGGGGGGTACAGGGCATGGAATGAGCAGTTCTTC | CASSNGGYRAWNEQFF
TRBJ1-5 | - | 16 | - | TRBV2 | TGTGCCAGCAGTGAAGCGAGGGGAAGAAGCAATCAGCCCCAGCATTTT | CASSEARGRSNQPQHF
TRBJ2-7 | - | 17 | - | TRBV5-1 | TGCGCCAGCAGCTTGGGAATCGGACTCCCTTCCTTCTACGAGCAGTACTTC | CASSLGIGLPSFYEQYF
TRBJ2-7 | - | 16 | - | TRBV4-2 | TGTGCCAGCAGCCAAGCCTCTTCCGACAGCCGCTACGAGCAGTACTTC | CASSQASSDSRYEQYF
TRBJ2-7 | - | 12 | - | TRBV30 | TGTGCCCTAGAAGGCAGGGTGCGCGAGCAGTACTTC | CALEGRVREQYF
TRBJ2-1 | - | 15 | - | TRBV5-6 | TGTGCCAGCAGCCCGGCGGCAGGACCCTACAATGAGCAGTTCTTC | CASSPAAGPYNEQFF
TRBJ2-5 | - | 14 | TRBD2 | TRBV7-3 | TGTGCCAGCAGCGCCGGGGGGGCCCAAGAGACCCAGTACTTC | CASSAGGAQETQYF
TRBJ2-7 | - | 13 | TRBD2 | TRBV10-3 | TGTGCCATCAGACGTAGCGGGTTCGACGAGCAGTACTTC | CAIRRSGFDEQYF
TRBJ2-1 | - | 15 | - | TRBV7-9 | TGTGCCAGCAGCCCCAGGGGGGTCCGTAACAATGAGCAGTTCTTC | CASSPRGVRNNEQFF
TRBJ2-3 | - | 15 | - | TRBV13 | TGTGCCAGCAGCTTACGGCTAGGCCGCACAGATACGCAGTATTTT | CASSLRLGRTDTQYF
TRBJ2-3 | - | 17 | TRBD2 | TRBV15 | TGTGCCACCAGCAGAGATCTAAGCGGGGGGTTCACAGATACGCAGTATTTT | CATSRDLSGGFTDTQYF
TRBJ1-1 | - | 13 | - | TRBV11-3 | TGTGCCAGCAGCCAAGGGGTCCAGGGGAATGCTTTCTTT | CASSQGVQGNAFF
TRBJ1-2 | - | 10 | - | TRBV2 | TGTGCCAGCAGTGTTTATGGCTACACCTTC | CASSVYGYTF
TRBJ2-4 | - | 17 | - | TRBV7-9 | TGTGCCAGCAGCTTATTGGTGGCAGGTATAGCCAAAAACATTCAGTACTTC | CASSLLVAGIAKNIQYF
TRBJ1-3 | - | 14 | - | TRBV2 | TGTGCCAGCAGTGTGGGGGGGCCAGGAAACACCATATATTTT | CASSVGGPGNTIYF
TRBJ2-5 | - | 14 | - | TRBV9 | TGTGCCAGCACCCAGGGGAGGGGTTTCGAGACCCAGTACTTC | CASTQGRGFETQYF
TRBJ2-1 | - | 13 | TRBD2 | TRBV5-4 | TGTGCCAGCAGCTTGGAGGGGAGGGGTGAGCAGTTCTTC | CASSLEGRGEQFF
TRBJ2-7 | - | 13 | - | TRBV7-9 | TGTGCCAGCAGCTTTGCTGCGGGACACGAGCAGTACTTC | CASSFAAGHEQYF
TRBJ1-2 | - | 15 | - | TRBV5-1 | TGCGCCAGCAGCTTCCCCGGGACGGAGCTTGGGGGCTACACCTTC | CASSFPGTELGGYTF
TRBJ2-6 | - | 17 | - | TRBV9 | TGTGCCAGCAGCGGAAGTATGGGGGACTCTGGGGCCAACGTCCTGACTTTC | CASSGSMGDSGANVLTF